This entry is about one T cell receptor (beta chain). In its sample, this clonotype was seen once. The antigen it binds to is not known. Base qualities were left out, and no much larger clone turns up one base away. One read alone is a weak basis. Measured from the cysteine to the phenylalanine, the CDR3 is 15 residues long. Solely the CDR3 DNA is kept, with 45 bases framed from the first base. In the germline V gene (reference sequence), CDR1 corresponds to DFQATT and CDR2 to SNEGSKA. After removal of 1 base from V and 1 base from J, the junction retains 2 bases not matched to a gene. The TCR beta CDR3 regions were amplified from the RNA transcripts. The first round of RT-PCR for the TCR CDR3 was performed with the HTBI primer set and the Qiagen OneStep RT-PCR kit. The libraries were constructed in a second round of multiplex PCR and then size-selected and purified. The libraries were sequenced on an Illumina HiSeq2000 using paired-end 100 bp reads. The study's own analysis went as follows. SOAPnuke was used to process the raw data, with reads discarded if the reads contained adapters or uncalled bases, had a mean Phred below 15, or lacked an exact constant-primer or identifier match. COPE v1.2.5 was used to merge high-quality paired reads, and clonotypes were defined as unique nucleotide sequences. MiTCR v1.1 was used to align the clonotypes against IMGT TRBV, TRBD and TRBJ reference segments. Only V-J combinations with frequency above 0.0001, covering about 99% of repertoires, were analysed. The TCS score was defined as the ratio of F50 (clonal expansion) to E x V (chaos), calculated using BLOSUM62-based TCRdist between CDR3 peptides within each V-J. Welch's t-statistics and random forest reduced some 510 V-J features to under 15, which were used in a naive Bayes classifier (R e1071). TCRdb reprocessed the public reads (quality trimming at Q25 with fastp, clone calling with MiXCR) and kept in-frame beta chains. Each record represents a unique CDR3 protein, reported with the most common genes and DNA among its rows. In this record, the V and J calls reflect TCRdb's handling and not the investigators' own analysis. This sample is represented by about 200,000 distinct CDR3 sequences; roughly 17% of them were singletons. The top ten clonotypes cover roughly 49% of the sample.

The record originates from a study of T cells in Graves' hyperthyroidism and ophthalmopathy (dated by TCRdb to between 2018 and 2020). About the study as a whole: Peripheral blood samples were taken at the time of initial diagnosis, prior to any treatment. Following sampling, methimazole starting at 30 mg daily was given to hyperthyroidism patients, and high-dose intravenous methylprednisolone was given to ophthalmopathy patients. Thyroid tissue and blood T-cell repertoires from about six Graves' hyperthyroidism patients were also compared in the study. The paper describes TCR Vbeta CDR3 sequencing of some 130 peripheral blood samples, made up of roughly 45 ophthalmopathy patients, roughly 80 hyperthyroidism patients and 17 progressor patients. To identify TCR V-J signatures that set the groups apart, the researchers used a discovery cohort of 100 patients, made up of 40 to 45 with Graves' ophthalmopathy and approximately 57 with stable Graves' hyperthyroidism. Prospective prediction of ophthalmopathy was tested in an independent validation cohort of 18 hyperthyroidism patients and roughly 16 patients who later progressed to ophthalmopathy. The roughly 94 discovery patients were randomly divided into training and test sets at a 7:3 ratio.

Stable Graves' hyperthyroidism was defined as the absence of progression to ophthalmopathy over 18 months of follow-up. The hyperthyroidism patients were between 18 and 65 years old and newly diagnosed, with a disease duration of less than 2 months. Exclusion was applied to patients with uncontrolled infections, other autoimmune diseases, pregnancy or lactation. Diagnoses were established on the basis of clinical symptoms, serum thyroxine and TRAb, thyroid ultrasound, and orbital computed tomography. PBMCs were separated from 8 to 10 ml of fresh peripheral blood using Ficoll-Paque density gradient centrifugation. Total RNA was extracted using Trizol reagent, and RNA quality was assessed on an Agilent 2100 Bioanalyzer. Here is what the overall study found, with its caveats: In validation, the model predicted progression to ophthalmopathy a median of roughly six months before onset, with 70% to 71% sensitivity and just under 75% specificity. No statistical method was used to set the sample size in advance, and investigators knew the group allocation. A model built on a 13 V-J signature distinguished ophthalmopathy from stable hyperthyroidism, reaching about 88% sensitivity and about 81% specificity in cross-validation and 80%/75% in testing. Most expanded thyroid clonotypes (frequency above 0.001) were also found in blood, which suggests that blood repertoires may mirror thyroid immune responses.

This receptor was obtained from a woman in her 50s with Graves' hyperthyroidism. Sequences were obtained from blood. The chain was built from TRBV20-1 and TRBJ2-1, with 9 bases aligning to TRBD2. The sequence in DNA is TGCAGTGCTAGAGCTAGCGGGAAGTCCTACAATGAGCAGTTCTTC. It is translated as CSARASGKSYNEQFF.